In its sample, the clone carrying this T cell receptor beta chain was seen once. The CDR3 sequence is 12 residues long. The germline V and J ends were trimmed by 6 bases and 2 bases, with 11 bases remaining between them. CDR1 DFQATT and CDR2 SNEGSKA come from the germline V gene (reference sequence). This specimen belongs to a study of CD8+CD57+ T cells in acquired aplastic anemia. Both TCR beta VDJ combination and CDR3 sequence profiling were carried out. Genomic DNA was the template for this profiling. In TCRdb, the reads were re-called with MiXCR into one record per CDR3 protein. The repertoire holds approximately 80,000 distinct CDR3 sequences, about three quarters seen once, with roughly 80% in the top ten. By flow cytometry, patients selected for sequencing had shown an expansion of CD8+CD57+ cells.

This receptor was identified in a human donor with aplastic anemia. The rearrangement uses TRBV20-1 and TRBJ2-7; no reliable D call. The sample was sorted CD4+, CD8+, or CD8+CD57+ T cells (not recorded which) from PBMCs. This CDR3 reads CSATQDAYEQYF. Written as DNA, the CDR3 is TGCAGTGCCACGCAGGACGCCTACGAGCAGTACTTC.